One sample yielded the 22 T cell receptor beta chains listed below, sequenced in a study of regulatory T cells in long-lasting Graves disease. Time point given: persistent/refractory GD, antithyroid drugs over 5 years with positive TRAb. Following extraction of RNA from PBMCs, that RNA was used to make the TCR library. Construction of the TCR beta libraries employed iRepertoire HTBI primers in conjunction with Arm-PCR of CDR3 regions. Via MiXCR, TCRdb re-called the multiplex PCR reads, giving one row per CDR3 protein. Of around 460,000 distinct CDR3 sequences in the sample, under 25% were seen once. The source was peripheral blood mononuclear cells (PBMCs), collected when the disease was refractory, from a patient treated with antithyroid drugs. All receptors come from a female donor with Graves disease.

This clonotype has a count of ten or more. CDR3 in amino acids: CSATWGGGETQYF. The CDR3 region has the DNA TGCAGTGCTACTTGGGGGGGGGGAGAGACCCAGTACTTC. The chain links TRBV20-1 to TRBJ2-5; 7 bases are a match to TRBD2. CDR1 is DFQATT, CDR2 SNEGSKA, per germline (reference sequence). The J segment lost 4 bases and the V segment lost 4 bases, leaving 6 bases of the junction unmatched. This CDR3 spans 13 amino acids.

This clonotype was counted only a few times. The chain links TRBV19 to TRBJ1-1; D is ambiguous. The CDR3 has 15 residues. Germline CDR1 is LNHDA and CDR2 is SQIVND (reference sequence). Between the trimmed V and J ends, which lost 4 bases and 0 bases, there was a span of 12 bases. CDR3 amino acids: CASSKNRGMNTEAFF. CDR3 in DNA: TGTGCCAGTAGTAAAAACCGCGGCATGAACACTGAAGCTTTCTTT. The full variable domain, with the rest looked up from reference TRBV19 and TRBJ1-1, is DGGITQSPKYLFRKEGQNVTLSCEQNLNHDAMYWYRQDPGQGLRLIYYSQIVNDFQKGDIAEGYSVSREKKESFPLTVTSAQKNPTAFYLCASSKNRGMNTEAFFGQGTRLTVV.

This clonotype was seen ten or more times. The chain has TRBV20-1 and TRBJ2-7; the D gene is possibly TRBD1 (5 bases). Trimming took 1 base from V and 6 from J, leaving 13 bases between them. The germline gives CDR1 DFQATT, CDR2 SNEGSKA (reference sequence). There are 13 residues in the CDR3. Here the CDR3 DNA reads TGCAGTGCTAGAGTACGGACATTCGGCGAGCAGTACTTC. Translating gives CSARVRTFGEQYF.

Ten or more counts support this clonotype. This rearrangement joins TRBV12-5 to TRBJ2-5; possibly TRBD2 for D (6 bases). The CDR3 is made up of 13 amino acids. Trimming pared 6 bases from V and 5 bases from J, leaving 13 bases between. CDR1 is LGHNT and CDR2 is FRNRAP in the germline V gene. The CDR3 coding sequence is TGTGCTAGTGGGCTTACGGGGGTGGAGACCCAGTACTTC. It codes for CASGLTGVETQYF.

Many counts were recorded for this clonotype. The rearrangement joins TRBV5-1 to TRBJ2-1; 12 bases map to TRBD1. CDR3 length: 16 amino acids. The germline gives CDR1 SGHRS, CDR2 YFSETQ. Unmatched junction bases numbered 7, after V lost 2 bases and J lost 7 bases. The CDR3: CASSLGGTGGWNEQFF. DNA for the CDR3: TGCGCCAGCAGCTTAGGAGGGACAGGGGGCTGGAATGAGCAGTTCTTC.

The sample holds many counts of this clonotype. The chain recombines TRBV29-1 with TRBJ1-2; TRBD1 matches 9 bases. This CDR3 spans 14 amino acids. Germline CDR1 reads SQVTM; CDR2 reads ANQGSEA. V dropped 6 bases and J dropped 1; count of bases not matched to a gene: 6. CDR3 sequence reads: CSVGGQGFNYGYTF. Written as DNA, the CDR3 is TGCAGCGTCGGGGGACAGGGATTTAACTATGGCTACACCTTC. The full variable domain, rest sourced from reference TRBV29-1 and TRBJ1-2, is SAVISQKPSRDICQRGTSLTIQCQVDSQVTMMFWYRQQPGQSLTLIATANQGSEATYESGFVIDKFPISRPNLTFSTLTVSNMSPEDSSIYLCSVGGQGFNYGYTFGSGTRLTVV.

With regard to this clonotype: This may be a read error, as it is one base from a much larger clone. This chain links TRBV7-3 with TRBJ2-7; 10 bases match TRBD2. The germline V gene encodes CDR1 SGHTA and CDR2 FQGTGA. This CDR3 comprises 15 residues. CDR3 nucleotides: TGTGCCAGCAGCGAGGCTAGCGGGAGCTCCTACGGGCAGTACTTC. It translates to CASSEASGSSYGQYF.

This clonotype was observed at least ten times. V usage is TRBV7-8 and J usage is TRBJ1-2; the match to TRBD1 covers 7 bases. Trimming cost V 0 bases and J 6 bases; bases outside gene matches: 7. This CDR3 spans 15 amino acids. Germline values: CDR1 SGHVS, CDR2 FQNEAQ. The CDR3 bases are TGTGCCAGCAGCTTAGCCCTCGCAGGGGGAAATGGCTACACCTTC. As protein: CASSLALAGGNGYTF. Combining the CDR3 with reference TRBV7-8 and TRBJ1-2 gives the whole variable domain GAGVSQSPRYKVAKRGQDVALRCDPISGHVSLFWYQQALGQGPEFLTYFQNEAQLDKSGLPSDRFFAERPEGSVSTLKIQRTQQEDSAVYLCASSLALAGGNGYTFGSGTRLTVV.

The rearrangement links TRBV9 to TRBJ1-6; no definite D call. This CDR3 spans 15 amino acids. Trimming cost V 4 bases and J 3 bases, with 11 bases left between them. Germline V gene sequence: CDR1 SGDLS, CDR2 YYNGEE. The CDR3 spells CASSPGGDYNSPLHF. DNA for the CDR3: TGTGCCAGCAGCCCCGGAGGAGACTATAATTCACCCCTCCACTTT.

The chain's CDR3 is CASSHWTGGNYGYTF. CDR3 nucleotides: TGCGCCAGCAGCCATTGGACAGGGGGTAACTATGGCTACACCTTC. The J gene is TRBJ1-2, the V gene TRBV4-3; 10 bases align to TRBD1. With 3 bases clipped from V and 1 base from J, the junction kept 2 bases outside the gene matches. The CDR3 contains 15 residues. CDR1 and CDR2 from the germline V gene are LGHNA and YSLEER.

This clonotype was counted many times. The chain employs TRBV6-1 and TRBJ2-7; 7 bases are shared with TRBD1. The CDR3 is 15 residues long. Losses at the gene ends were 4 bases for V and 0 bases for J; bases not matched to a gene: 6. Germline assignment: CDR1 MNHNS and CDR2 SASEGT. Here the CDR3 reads CASSGTGTSSYEQYF. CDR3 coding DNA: TGTGCCAGCAGTGGGACAGGCACAAGCTCCTACGAGCAGTACTTC.

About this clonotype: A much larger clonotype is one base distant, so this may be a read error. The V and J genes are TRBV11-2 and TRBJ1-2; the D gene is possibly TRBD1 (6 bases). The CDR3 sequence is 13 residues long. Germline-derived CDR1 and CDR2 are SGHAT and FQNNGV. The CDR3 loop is CAGSLDGGNRYTF. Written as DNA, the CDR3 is TGTGCCGGCAGCTTAGATGGGGGCAACCGCTACACCTTC.

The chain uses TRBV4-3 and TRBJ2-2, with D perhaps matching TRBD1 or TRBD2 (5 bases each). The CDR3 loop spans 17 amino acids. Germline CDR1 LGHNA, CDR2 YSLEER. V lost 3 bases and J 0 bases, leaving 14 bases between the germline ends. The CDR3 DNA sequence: TGCGCCAGCAGCCACCTGGTGGGACGGCCGAACACCGGGGAGCTGTTTTTT. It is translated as CASSHLVGRPNTGELFF.

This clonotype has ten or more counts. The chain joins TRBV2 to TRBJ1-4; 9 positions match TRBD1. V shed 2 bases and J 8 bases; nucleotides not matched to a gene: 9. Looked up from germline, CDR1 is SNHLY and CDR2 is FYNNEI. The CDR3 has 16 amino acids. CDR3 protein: CASSEYRTGVGEKLFF. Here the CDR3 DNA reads TGTGCCAGCAGTGAATATAGGACAGGGGTCGGCGAAAAACTGTTTTTT. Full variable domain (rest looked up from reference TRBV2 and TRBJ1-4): EPEVTQTPSHQVTQMGQEVILRCVPISNHLYFYWYRQILGQKVEFLVSFYNNEISEKSEIFDDQFSVERPDGSNFTLKIRSTKLEDSAMYFCASSEYRTGVGEKLFFGSGTQLSVL.

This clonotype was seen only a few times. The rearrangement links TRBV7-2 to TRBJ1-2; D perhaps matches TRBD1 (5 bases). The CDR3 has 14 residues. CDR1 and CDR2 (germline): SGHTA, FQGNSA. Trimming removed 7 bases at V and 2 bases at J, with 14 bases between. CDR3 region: CASTPGNFNYGYTF. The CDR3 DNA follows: TGTGCCAGCACCCCAGGGAACTTCAACTATGGCTACACCTTC.

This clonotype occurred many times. The CDR3 loop reads CASSPNPTFQETQYF. The CDR3 nucleotides are TGTGCCAGCAGCCCCAACCCCACGTTCCAAGAGACCCAGTACTTC. The gene calls are TRBV11-2 and TRBJ2-5; D is unresolved. Germline V lookup: CDR1 SGHAT, CDR2 FQNNGV. Between the trimmed V and J ends, which lost 5 bases and 1 base, there was a span of 14 bases. The CDR3 is made up of 15 amino acids. The full variable domain, with the rest looked up from reference TRBV11-2 and TRBJ2-5, is EAGVAQSPRYKIIEKRQSVAFWCNPISGHATLYWYQQILGQGPKLLIQFQNNGVVDDSQLPKDRFSAERLKGVDSTLKIQPAKLEDSAVYLCASSPNPTFQETQYFGPGTRLLVL.

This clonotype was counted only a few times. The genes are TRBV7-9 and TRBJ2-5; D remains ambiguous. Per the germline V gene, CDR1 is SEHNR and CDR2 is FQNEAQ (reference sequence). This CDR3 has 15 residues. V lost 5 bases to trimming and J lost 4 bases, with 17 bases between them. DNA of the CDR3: TGTGCCAGCAGCCACGGACGGATCCTCCCAGAGACCCAGTACTTC. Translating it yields CASSHGRILPETQYF.

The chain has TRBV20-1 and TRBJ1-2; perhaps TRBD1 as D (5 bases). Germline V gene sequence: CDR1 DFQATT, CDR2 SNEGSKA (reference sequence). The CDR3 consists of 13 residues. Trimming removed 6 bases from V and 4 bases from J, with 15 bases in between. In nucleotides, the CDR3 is TGCAGTGCGAGCAAACAGGTTTCCTATGGCTACACCTTC. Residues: CSASKQVSYGYTF.

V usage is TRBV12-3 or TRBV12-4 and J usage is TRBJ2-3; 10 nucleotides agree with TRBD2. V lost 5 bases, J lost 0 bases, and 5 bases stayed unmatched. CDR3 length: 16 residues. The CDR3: CASSPGLAASTDTQYF. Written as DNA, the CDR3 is TGTGCCAGCAGTCCTGGACTAGCGGCTAGCACAGATACGCAGTATTTT.

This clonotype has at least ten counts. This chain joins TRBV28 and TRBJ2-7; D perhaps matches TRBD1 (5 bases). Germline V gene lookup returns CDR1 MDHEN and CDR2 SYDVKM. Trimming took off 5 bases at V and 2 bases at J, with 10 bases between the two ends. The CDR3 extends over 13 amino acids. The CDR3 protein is CASSTTVPYEQYF. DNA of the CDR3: TGTGCCAGCAGTACGACAGTGCCCTACGAGCAGTACTTC.

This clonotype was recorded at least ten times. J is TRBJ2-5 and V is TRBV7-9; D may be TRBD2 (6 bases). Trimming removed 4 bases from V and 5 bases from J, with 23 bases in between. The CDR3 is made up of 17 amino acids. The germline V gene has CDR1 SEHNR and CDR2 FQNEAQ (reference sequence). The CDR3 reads CASSSAGWGKPRETQYF. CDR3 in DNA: TGTGCCAGCAGCTCCGCGGGGTGGGGGAAACCAAGGGAGACCCAGTACTTC.

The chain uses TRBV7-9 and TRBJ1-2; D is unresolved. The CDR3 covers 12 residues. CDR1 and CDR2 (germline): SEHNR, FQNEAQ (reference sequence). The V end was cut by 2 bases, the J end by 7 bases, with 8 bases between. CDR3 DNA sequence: TGTGCCAGCAGCTTAATCGCGAGTGGCTACACCTTC. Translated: CASSLIASGYTF.